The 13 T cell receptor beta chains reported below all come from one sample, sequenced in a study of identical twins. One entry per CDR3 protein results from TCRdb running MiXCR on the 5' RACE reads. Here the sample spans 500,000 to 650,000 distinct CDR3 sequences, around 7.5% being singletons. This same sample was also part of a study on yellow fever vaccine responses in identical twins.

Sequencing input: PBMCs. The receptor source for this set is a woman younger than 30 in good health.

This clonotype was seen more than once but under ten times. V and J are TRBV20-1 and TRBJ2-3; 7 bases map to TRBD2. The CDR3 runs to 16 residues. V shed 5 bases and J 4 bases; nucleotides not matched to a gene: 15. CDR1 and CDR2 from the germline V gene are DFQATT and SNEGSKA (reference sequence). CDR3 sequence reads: CSAFPPGVRGSDTQYF. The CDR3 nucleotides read TGCAGTGCTTTTCCCCCTGGGGTGCGGGGGTCAGATACGCAGTATTTT.

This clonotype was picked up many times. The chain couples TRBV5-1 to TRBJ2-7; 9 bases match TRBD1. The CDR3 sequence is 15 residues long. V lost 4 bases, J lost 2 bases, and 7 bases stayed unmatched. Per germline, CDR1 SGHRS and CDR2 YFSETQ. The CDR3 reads CASSRDGTGTYEQYV. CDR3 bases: TGCGCCAGCAGCCGGGATGGGACAGGGACCTACGAGCAGTACGTC.

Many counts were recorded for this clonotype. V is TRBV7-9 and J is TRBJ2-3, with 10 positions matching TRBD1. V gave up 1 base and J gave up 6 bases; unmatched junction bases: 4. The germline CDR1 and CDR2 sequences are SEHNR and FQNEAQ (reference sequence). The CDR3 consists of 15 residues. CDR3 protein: CASSLGDRGRDTQYF. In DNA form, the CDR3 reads TGTGCCAGCAGCTTAGGCGACAGGGGGCGGGATACGCAGTATTTT.

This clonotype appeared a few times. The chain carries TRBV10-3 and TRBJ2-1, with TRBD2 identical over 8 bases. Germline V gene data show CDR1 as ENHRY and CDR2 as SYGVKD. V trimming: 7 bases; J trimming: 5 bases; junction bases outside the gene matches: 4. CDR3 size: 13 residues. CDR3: CAIKGSGDNEQFF. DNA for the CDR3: TGTGCCATCAAGGGTAGCGGGGACAATGAGCAGTTCTTC.

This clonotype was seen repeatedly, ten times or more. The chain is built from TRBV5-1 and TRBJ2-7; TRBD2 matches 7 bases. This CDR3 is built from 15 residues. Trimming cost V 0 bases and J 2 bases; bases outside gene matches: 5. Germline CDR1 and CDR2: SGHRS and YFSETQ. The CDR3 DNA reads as TGCGCCAGCAGCTTGGTTGCGGGAGAAACCTACGAGCAGTACTTC. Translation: CASSLVAGETYEQYF.

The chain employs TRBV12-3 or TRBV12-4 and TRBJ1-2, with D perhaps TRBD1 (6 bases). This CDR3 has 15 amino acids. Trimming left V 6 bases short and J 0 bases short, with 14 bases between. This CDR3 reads CASRTNREPNYGYTF. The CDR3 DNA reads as TGTGCCAGCAGGACCAACAGGGAGCCTAACTATGGCTACACCTTC.

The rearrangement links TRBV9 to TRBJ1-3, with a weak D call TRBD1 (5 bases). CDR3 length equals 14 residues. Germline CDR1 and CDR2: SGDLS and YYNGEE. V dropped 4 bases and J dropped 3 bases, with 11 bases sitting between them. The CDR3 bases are TGTGCCAGCAGCTCTGGGACTGGTGGAAACACCATATATTTT. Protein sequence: CASSSGTGGNTIYF.

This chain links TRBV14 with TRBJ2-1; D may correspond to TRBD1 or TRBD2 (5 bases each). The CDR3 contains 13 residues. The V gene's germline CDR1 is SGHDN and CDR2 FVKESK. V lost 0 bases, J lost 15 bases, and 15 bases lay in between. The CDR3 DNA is TGTGCCAGCAGCCAAGACCTCCAGGGAGATTCGTTCTTC. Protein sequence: CASSQDLQGDSFF.

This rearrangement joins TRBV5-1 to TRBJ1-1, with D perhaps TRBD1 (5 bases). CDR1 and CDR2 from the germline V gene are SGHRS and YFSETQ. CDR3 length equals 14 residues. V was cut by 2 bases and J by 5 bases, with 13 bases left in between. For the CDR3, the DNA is TGCGCCAGCAGCTTTCAGGGCGTGAGAACTGAAGCTTTCTTT. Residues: CASSFQGVRTEAFF.

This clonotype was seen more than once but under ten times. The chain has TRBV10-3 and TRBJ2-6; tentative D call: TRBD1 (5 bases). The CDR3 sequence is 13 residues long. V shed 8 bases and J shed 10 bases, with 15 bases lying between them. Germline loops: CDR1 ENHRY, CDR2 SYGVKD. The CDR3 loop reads CAIQGPGVNVLTF. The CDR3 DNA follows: TGTGCCATCCAGGGTCCGGGTGTTAACGTCCTGACTTTC.

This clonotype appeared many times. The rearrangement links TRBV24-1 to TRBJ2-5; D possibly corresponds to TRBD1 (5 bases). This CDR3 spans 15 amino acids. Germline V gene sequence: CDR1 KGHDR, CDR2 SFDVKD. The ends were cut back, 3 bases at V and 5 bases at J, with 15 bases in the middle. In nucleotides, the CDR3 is TGTGCCACCAGTGATACGAGGACACCCCTCGAGACCCAGTACTTC. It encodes CATSDTRTPLETQYF.

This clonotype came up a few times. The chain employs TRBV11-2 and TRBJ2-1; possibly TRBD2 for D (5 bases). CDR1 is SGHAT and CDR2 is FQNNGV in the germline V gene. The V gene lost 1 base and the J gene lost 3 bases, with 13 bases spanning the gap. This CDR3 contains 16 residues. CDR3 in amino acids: CASSLASVARYNEQFF. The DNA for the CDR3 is TGTGCCAGCAGCTTAGCGTCGGTAGCGCGCTACAATGAGCAGTTCTTC. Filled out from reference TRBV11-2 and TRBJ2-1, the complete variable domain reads EAGVAQSPRYKIIEKRQSVAFWCNPISGHATLYWYQQILGQGPKLLIQFQNNGVVDDSQLPKDRFSAERLKGVDSTLKIQPAKLEDSAVYLCASSLASVARYNEQFFGPGTRLTVL.

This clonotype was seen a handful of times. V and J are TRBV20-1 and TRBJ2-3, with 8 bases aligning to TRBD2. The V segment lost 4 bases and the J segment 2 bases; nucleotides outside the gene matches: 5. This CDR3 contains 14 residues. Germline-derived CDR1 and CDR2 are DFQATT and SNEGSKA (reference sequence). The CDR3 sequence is CSAKAGGPTDTQYF. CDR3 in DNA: TGCAGTGCTAAGGCGGGGGGCCCCACAGATACGCAGTATTTT.